This note documents a single T cell receptor beta chain sequence. Antigen: not known. Germline CDR1 MNHNS, CDR2 SASEGT. The CDR3 is 15 amino acids. The V gene end was trimmed by 5 bases and the J gene end by 3 bases; junction bases not matched to a gene: 5. The data are from a study of T cell repertoires in cytomegalovirus infection. On the study more broadly: Matching HLA type, along with CMV infection, was indicated by public TCR beta signatures.

TCRdb independently ran MiXCR on the reads; one entry per CDR3 protein. The sample carries 750,000 to 900,000 distinct CDR3 sequences, 25% to 35% recorded once. Whole-study results and caveats: Adding up the frequency of public TCR beta families identified people who carried CMV plus the relevant HLA. HLA-C-restricted CMV clonotypes gave the most frequent clonotype in two of eight donors.

The TCR sequence derives from a human donor in good health (CMV status not recorded). Some clones in this sample may be carry-over from other donors' samples. The chain joins TRBV6-1 to TRBJ1-4; TRBD1 agrees at 8 bases. The sequencing here drew on cultured CD8+ T cells from PBMCs, taken from culture after CMV antigen stimulation. The CDR3 coding sequence is TGTGCCAGCAGTCCCAGGGGGCTGGCTAATGAAAAACTGTTTTTT. It is translated as CASSPRGLANEKLFF.